Presented here are 18 T cell receptor beta chains from one specimen sequenced in a study of shared clonotypes between healthy human individuals. The repertoire was sequenced with immunoSEQ multiplex PCR; TCRdb's copy has only in-frame clones and lacks some. The sample has 2 million to 2.5 million clones, approximately 93% seen once. Sample: naive CD4+ T cells from PBMCs. Subset specified: CD45RA+ positively selected. The receptor source for this set is a young man in good health. Some clones in this sample may be carry-over from other donors' samples.

The V and J genes are TRBV6-5 and TRBJ2-3, with D possibly being TRBD1 or TRBD2 (5 bases each). This CDR3 is built from 14 residues. CDR1 and CDR2 from the germline V gene are MNHEY and SVGAGI. The V gene lost 5 bases and the J gene lost 2 bases, with 11 bases spanning the gap. CDR3 bases: TGTGCCAGCAGTCTCCGGGACCTCACAGATACGCAGTATTTT. It encodes CASSLRDLTDTQYF.

This chain uses TRBV7-3 with TRBJ2-1; TRBD1 or TRBD2 may be the D gene (5 bases each). The CDR3 extends over 18 amino acids. Germline V lookup: CDR1 SGHTA, CDR2 FQGTGA. The ends were cut back, 2 bases at V and 0 bases at J, with 17 bases in the middle. DNA for the CDR3: TGTGCCAGCAGCTTACGTGCCCCCGGGACCAGCTCCTACAATGAGCAGTTCTTC. Translated, it gives CASSLRAPGTSSYNEQFF.

The rearrangement joins TRBV7-2 to TRBJ2-7; D tentatively fits TRBD1 or TRBD2 (5 bases each). The CDR3 is made up of 15 amino acids. V lost 0 bases, J lost 7 bases, and 16 bases lay in between. Germline V CDR1 and CDR2: SGHTA, FQGNSA. Here the CDR3 reads CASSLAGPGKGEQYF. The CDR3 DNA follows: TGTGCCAGCAGCTTAGCGGGACCGGGGAAAGGTGAGCAGTACTTC.

The chain has TRBV28 and TRBJ2-1, with 12 nucleotides matching TRBD2. The trim removed 8 bases at V and 11 bases at J, leaving 4 bases unmatched. Looked up from germline, CDR1 is MDHEN and CDR2 is SYDVKM. This CDR3 is built from 12 residues. The CDR3 nucleotides are TGTGCCAGCGGGACTAGCGGGTTTCAGCAGTTCTTC. Protein sequence: CASGTSGFQQFF.

This chain links TRBV18 with TRBJ2-5; no firm D call. The CDR3 is 15 amino acids. Trimming cost V 2 bases and J 7 bases, with 17 bases left between them. In germline, CDR1 is KGHSH, CDR2 LQKENI. CDR3 nucleotide sequence: TGTGCCAGCTCACCAATGGATGCAGGAATCGGGACCCAGTACTTC. Protein: CASSPMDAGIGTQYF. The full variable domain, rest sourced from reference TRBV18 and TRBJ2-5, is NAGVMQNPRHLVRRRGQEARLRCSPMKGHSHVYWYRQLPEEGLKFMVYLQKENIIDESGMPKERFSAEFPKEGPSILRIQQVVRGDSAAYFCASSPMDAGIGTQYFGPGTRLLVL.

This clone appeared once. The V gene is TRBV7-2, the J gene TRBJ2-7, with 9 bases fitting TRBD2. V lost 5 bases and J lost 4; bases outside the gene matches: 9. The germline CDR1 and CDR2 sequences are SGHTA and FQGNSA. The CDR3 is 15 amino acids. CDR3 sequence: CASSPLAGGYYEQYF. CDR3 DNA sequence: TGTGCCAGCAGCCCCCTTGCGGGAGGGTATTACGAGCAGTACTTC.

This rearrangement joins TRBV5-4 to TRBJ1-1; D is undetermined. Trimming left V 5 bases short and J 2 bases short, with 16 bases between. The germline gives CDR1 SGHNT, CDR2 YYREEE (reference sequence). CDR3 size: 15 residues. In nucleotides, the CDR3 is TGTGCCAGCAGGGGAGTAAGAGGGAGTAACACTGAAGCTTTCTTT. Amino acid sequence: CASRGVRGSNTEAFF.

V and J are TRBV4-2 and TRBJ1-2; the match to TRBD1 covers 12 bases. Germline CDR1 reads LGHNA; CDR2 reads YNFKEQ. J was trimmed by 6 bases and V by 0 bases; bases with no gene match: 17. This CDR3 is 20 amino acids long. The CDR3 DNA reads TGTGCCAGCAGCCAAGATCCGACCCCGGGACAGGGGGCGCCTATAGATGGCTACACCTTC. The encoded protein is CASSQDPTPGQGAPIDGYTF.

The J gene is TRBJ1-5, the V gene TRBV6-1; D perhaps matches TRBD1 (6 bases). The CDR3 spans 17 residues. V lost 4 bases and J lost 4, with 20 bases in between. Per germline, CDR1 MNHNS and CDR2 SASEGT. The CDR3 nucleotides are TGTGCCAGCAGTGCCCTTCAGGACAGACTTCTAAATCAGCCCCAGCATTTT. This encodes CASSALQDRLLNQPQHF.

V usage is TRBV19 and J usage is TRBJ2-5, with 13 bases aligning to TRBD2. With 8 bases clipped from V and 4 bases from J, the junction kept 13 bases outside the gene matches. CDR3 length: 17 amino acids. Per germline, CDR1 LNHDA and CDR2 SQIVND (reference sequence). The CDR3 bases are TGTGCCAGTGCCTCGGGACTAGCGGGGACCCTGGGAGAGACCCAGTACTTC. It specifies CASASGLAGTLGETQYF.

The V gene is TRBV28, the J gene TRBJ1-1; D is possibly TRBD1 (5 bases). The CDR3 covers 15 residues. Trimming removed 6 bases at V and 5 bases at J, with 19 bases between. Germline V gene sequence: CDR1 MDHEN, CDR2 SYDVKM. CDR3 protein: CASSPAGQGRTEAFF. CDR3 sequence (DNA): TGTGCCAGCAGCCCCGCGGGCCAGGGAAGAACTGAAGCTTTCTTT.

This rearrangement joins TRBV4-1 to TRBJ2-5, with 10 bases identical to TRBD2. Germline loops: CDR1 MGHRA, CDR2 YSYEKL. J gave up 2 bases and V 2 bases, and 8 bases lay outside the gene matches. This CDR3 contains 17 residues. The CDR3 DNA reads TGCGCCAGCAGCCAAAAGCGGGAGGGCCGTCAACAAGAGACCCAGTACTTC. Translation gives CASSQKREGRQQETQYF.

This chain uses TRBV7-9 with TRBJ1-1, with D unresolved. The V and J ends lost 3 bases and 1 base respectively, with 12 bases between them. The CDR3 is 15 amino acids. CDR1 is SEHNR, CDR2 FQNEAQ, per germline (reference sequence). CDR3: CASSFSSGRNTEAFF. CDR3 in DNA: TGTGCCAGCAGCTTCTCCTCGGGGAGGAACACTGAAGCTTTCTTT.

The rearrangement uses TRBV4-1 and TRBJ1-1; weak D call: TRBD1 (6 bases). With 1 base removed from V and 11 bases from J, the gap between germline ends came to 17 bases. The CDR3 contains 14 residues. CDR1 is MGHRA and CDR2 is YSYEKL in the germline V gene. CDR3 residues: CASSQVGGKGEAFF. CDR3 in DNA: TGCGCCAGCAGCCAAGTTGGTGGTAAGGGGGAGGCTTTCTTT.

This clone was observed a single time. This chain links TRBV11-2 with TRBJ2-5; perhaps TRBD2 as D (6 bases). The germline CDR1 and CDR2 sequences are SGHAT and FQNNGV. The CDR3 runs to 16 residues. V was shortened by 1 base and J by 5 bases, with 17 bases between the two germline ends. The CDR3 bases are TGTGCCAGCAGCTTAGCCCCTCGGCGGGGTAGGGAGACCCAGTACTTC. Encoded protein: CASSLAPRRGRETQYF.

The chain carries TRBV11-2 and TRBJ1-4; no clear D. This CDR3 contains 13 residues. Per the germline V gene, CDR1 is SGHAT and CDR2 is FQNNGV. V lost 1 base, J lost 14 bases, and 14 bases lay in between. The DNA for the CDR3 is TGTGCCAGCAGCTTAGGCGTCGGTCGCTACCTGTTTTTT. Protein product: CASSLGVGRYLFF.

CDR3 region: CASSFGAGPQFF. In nucleotides, the CDR3 is TGTGCCAGCAGCTTTGGTGCGGGACCGCAGTTCTTC. This chain joins TRBV7-2 and TRBJ2-1; D might be TRBD2 (6 bases). This CDR3 spans 12 amino acids. In germline, CDR1 is SGHTA, CDR2 FQGNSA. The V gene lost 3 bases and the J gene lost 12 bases, with 12 bases spanning the gap.

The chain employs TRBV13 and TRBJ1-2; 10 nucleotides agree with TRBD1. Germline CDR1 PRHDT, CDR2 FYEKMQ (reference sequence). The CDR3 covers 16 residues. V trimming: 5 bases; J trimming: 6 bases; junction bases outside the gene matches: 12. CDR3 nucleotides: TGTGCCAGCAGCACCCGCCGGGACAGGGGTGAAGATGGCTACACCTTC. This translates into CASSTRRDRGEDGYTF.